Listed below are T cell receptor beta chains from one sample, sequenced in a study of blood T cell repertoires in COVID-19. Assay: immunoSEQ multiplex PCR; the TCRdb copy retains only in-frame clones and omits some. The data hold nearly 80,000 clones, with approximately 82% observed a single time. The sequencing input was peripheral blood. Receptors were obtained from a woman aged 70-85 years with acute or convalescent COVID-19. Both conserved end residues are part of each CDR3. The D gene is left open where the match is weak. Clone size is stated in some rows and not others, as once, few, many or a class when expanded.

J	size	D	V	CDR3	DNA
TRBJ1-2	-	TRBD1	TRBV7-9	CASSLGGGANVNYGYTF	TGTGCCAGCAGCTTAGGAGGGGGCGCGAACGTTAACTATGGCTACACCTTC
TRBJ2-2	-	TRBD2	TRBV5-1	CASSLVLAGGFTGELFF	TGCGCCAGCAGCTTGGTACTAGCGGGAGGTTTCACCGGGGAGCTGTTTTTT
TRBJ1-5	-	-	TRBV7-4	CASSHTGTNQPQHF	TGTGCCAGCAGCCATACAGGGACAAATCAGCCCCAGCATTTT
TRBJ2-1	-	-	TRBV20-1	CSASPLGGLRRNEQFF	TGCAGTGCTAGTCCCCTCGGTGGATTAAGGAGGAATGAGCAGTTCTTC
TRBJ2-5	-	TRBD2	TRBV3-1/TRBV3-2	CASSQDTGLPGGTQYF	TGTGCCAGCAGCCAAGATACAGGCCTACCGGGGGGGACCCAGTACTTC
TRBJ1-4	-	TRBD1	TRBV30	CAWSSLQGGNEKLFF	TGTGCCTGGAGCTCACTACAGGGGGGGAATGAAAAACTGTTTTTT
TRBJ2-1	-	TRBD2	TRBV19	CASSIGFLRTSIYNEQFF	TGTGCCAGTAGTATAGGCTTCCTCCGGACTAGCATTTACAATGAGCAGTTCTTC
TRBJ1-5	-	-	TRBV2	CASSVDTGNQPQHF	TGTGCCAGCAGTGTTGATACAGGCAATCAGCCCCAGCATTTT
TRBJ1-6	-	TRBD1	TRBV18	CASSPGQGRNSPLHF	TGTGCCAGCTCACCGGGACAGGGTCGGAATTCACCCCTCCACTTT
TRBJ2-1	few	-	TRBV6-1	CASSELGGREQFF	TGTGCCAGCAGTGAACTGGGGGGGCGAGAGCAGTTCTTC
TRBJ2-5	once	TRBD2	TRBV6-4	CASSDRLAGQETQYF	TGTGCCAGCAGTGACCGGCTAGCGGGACAAGAGACCCAGTACTTC
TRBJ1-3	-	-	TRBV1	CTSSQDYGGKDLGNTIYF	TGCACCAGCAGCCAAGATTATGGGGGGAAGGACCTCGGAAACACCATATATTTT
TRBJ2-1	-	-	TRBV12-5	CASGLGGEINEQFF	TGTGCTAGTGGTTTGGGGGGCGAAATCAATGAGCAGTTCTTC
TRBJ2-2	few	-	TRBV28	CASSPGDANTGELFF	TGTGCCAGCAGTCCGGGAGACGCGAACACCGGGGAGCTGTTTTTT
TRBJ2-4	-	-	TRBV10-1	CASSDSGSAKNIQYF	TGCGCCAGCAGTGATTCCGGGTCGGCCAAAAACATTCAGTACTTC
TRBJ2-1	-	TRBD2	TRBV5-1	CASSMDGLAGVWFF	TGCGCCAGCAGCATGGATGGACTAGCGGGAGTTTGGTTCTTC
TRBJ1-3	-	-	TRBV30	CAWRLSGNTIYF	TGTGCCTGGAGGTTATCTGGAAACACCATATATTTT
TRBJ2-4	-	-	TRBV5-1	CASSRSDSGLDIQYF	TGCGCCAGCAGCCGATCGGACTCCGGGTTGGACATTCAGTACTTC
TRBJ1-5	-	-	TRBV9	CASSVGGEGQPQHF	TGTGCCAGCAGCGTAGGTGGGGAGGGTCAGCCCCAGCATTTT
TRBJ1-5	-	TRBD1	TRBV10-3	CAISERTGGGQPQHF	TGTGCCATCAGTGAGCGGACAGGGGGCGGTCAGCCCCAGCATTTT
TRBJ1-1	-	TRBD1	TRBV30	CAWSPGTGQDTEAFF	TGTGCCTGGAGTCCCGGGACAGGCCAGGACACTGAAGCTTTCTTT
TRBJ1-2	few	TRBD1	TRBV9	CASSERQGASGYTF	TGTGCCAGCAGCGAAAGACAGGGGGCGTCTGGCTACACCTTC
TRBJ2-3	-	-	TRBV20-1	CSASLNTDTQYF	TGCAGTGCTAGTCTAAACACAGATACGCAGTATTTT
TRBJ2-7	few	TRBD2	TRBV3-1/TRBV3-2	CASSQRILGLASSYEQYF	TGTGCCAGCAGCCAGAGAATTCTCGGACTAGCGTCGTCCTACGAGCAGTACTTC
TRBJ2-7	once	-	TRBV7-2	CASSFGRGYEQYF	TGTGCCAGCAGCTTTGGCAGGGGCTACGAGCAGTACTTC
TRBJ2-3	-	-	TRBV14	CASSQLPRGPPQYF	TGTGCCAGCAGCCAACTTCCCCGAGGCCCCCCGCAGTATTTT
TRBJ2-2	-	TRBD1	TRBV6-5	CASSYRGQGGELFF	TGTGCCAGCAGTTACAGGGGACAGGGCGGGGAGCTGTTTTTT
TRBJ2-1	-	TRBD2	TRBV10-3	CAISTSLAEINEQFF	TGTGCCATCAGTACCTCACTAGCGGAAATCAATGAGCAGTTCTTC
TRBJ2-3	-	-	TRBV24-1	CATSDPTKRATDTQYF	TGTGCCACCAGTGACCCCACTAAGCGGGCTACAGATACGCAGTATTTT
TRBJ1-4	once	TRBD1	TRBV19	CASSIDLLGGIEKLFF	TGTGCCAGTAGTATCGATTTACTAGGGGGCATCGAAAAACTGTTTTTT
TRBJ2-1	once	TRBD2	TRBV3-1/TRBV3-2	CASMPGLAGGPGGNEQFF	TGTGCCAGCATGCCGGGACTAGCGGGAGGGCCTGGCGGGAATGAGCAGTTCTTC
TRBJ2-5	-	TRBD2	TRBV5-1	CASMREGASETQYF	TGCGCCAGCATGCGGGAGGGGGCATCAGAGACCCAGTACTTC
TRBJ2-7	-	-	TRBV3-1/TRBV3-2	CASSRGSGEPYEQYF	TGTGCCAGCAGCCGAGGTTCCGGGGAGCCCTACGAGCAGTACTTC
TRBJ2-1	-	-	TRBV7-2	CASSFPWSNEQFF	TGTGCCAGCAGCTTTCCGTGGAGCAATGAGCAGTTCTTC
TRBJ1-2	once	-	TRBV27	CASSLSVQGGLYGYTF	TGTGCCAGCAGTTTATCTGTCCAGGGAGGATTGTATGGCTACACCTTC
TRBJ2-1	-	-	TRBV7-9	CASSLASGRGNEQFF	TGTGCCAGCAGCTTAGCTAGCGGCCGGGGAAATGAGCAGTTCTTC
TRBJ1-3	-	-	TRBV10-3	CASRQPESSGNTIYF	TGTGCCTCGAGACAGCCAGAAAGCTCTGGAAACACCATATATTTT
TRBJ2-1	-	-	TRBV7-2	CASSLGAGNNEQFF	TGTGCCAGCAGCTTAGGGGCGGGCAACAATGAGCAGTTCTTC
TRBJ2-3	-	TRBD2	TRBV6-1	CASSEHLAGGLRTQYF	TGTGCCAGCAGTGAACACCTAGCGGGAGGTCTTCGTACGCAGTATTTT
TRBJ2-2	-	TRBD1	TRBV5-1	CASSWRGTGSGIRSPGELFF	TGCGCCAGCAGCTGGCGTGGGACAGGGTCCGGAATTCGATCTCCCGGGGAGCTGTTTTTT
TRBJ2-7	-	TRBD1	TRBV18	CASSPKGTGSSYEQYF	TGTGCCAGCTCACCCAAGGGGACAGGGAGCTCCTACGAGCAGTACTTC
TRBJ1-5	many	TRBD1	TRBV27	CASSWDRNQPQHF	TGTGCCAGCAGTTGGGACAGAAATCAGCCCCAGCATTTT
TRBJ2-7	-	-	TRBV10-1	CASSDRTIGQQYF	TGCGCCAGCAGTGACAGGACTATCGGCCAGCAGTACTTC
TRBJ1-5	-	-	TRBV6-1	CASSDPLSQAQHF	TGTGCCAGCAGTGATCCTCTGTCGCAGGCCCAGCATTTT
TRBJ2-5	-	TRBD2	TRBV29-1	CSVRTSGSWGETQYF	TGCAGCGTCCGGACTAGCGGGAGTTGGGGAGAGACCCAGTACTTC
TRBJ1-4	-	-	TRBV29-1	CSVEVGSSGEKLFF	TGCAGCGTTGAGGTTGGCAGTTCGGGTGAAAAACTGTTTTTT
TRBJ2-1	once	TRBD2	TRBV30	CAWGGREAWDFNEQFF	TGTGCCTGGGGGGGGAGGGAGGCATGGGATTTTAATGAGCAGTTCTTC
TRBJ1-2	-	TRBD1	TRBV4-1	CASSRQGDGYGYTF	TGCGCCAGCAGCCGTCAGGGGGACGGCTATGGCTACACCTTC
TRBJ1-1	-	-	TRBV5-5	CASSLVPQTLNTEAFF	TGTGCCAGCAGCTTGGTACCCCAAACACTGAACACTGAAGCTTTCTTT
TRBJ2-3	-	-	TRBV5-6	CASSSAGQLLDTQYF	TGTGCCAGCAGCTCTGCAGGGCAGCTTTTAGATACGCAGTATTTT
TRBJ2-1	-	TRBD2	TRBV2	CASSAGRGYNEQFF	TGTGCCAGCAGTGCGGGGAGGGGATACAATGAGCAGTTCTTC
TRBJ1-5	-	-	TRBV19	CASIIPDQPQHF	TGTGCCAGTATTATACCGGATCAGCCCCAGCATTTT
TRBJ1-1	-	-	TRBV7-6	CASSSPNRAEAFF	TGTGCCAGCAGCTCACCAAACAGGGCTGAAGCTTTCTTT
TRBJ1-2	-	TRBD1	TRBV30	CAWRPRDRLGGYTF	TGTGCCTGGAGACCCCGGGACAGGCTTGGAGGCTACACCTTC
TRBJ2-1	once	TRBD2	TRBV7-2	CASSSTSGGAGEQFF	TGTGCCAGCAGCTCCACTAGCGGGGGGGCGGGTGAGCAGTTCTTC
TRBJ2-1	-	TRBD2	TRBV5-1	CASSLRTSGLYNEQFF	TGCGCCAGCAGCTTGCGGACTAGCGGGCTTTACAATGAGCAGTTCTTC